Each of the 31 T cell receptor beta chains below was sequenced from the same sample in a study of cytomegalovirus exposure and HLA in healthy donors. Primers included in the PCR were 60 Vbeta and 13 Jbeta primers. Assay: immunoSEQ multiplex PCR; the TCRdb copy retains only in-frame clones and omits some. This table lists about 120,000 clones. Material: PBMCs. The receptors stem from a young man in good health and CMV-seronegative.

The chain couples TRBV19 to TRBJ1-2; perhaps TRBD1 as D (6 bases). Germline V lookup: CDR1 LNHDA, CDR2 SQIVND (reference sequence). CDR3 length: 15 amino acids. The V gene lost 9 bases and the J gene lost 3 bases, with 20 bases spanning the gap. The CDR3 reads CASRDTPPNDYGYTF. CDR3 bases: TGTGCCAGCCGGGACACTCCCCCCAACGACTATGGCTACACCTTC.

The CDR3 sequence: CASSSQRGGPGELFF. The DNA of the CDR3 is TGTGCCAGCAGTTCTCAGCGGGGGGGCCCCGGGGAGCTGTTTTTT. The V call is TRBV6-6, the J call TRBJ2-2; 10 bases fit TRBD2. V shed 4 bases, J shed 6 bases, and the junction held 5 bases outside the gene matches. The CDR3 is made up of 15 amino acids. Germline V gene data show CDR1 as MNHNY and CDR2 as SVGAGI (reference sequence).

This chain joins TRBV19 and TRBJ2-1; 12 positions agree with TRBD2. The CDR3 consists of 15 residues. Germline V gene sequence: CDR1 LNHDA, CDR2 SQIVND (reference sequence). The V segment lost 5 bases and the J segment 9 bases; nucleotides outside the gene matches: 8. CDR3 loop: CASSSRTSGKREQFF. The DNA of the CDR3 is TGTGCCAGTAGTTCCAGGACTAGCGGGAAGCGTGAGCAGTTCTTC.

The J gene is TRBJ2-3, the V gene TRBV7-2; 7 nucleotides match TRBD2. This CDR3 comprises 16 residues. The J segment lost 4 bases and the V segment lost 1 base, leaving 8 bases of the junction unmatched. The germline gives CDR1 SGHTA, CDR2 FQGNSA. CDR3 nucleotide sequence: TGTGCCAGCAGCTTAGTAGGTGGGGGGGGACCAGATACGCAGTATTTT. As protein: CASSLVGGGGPDTQYF.

The V gene is TRBV5-1, the J gene TRBJ2-1, with 12 bases fitting TRBD2. Germline V gene sequence: CDR1 SGHRS, CDR2 YFSETQ. This CDR3 spans 17 amino acids. The V segment lost 0 bases and the J segment 1 base; nucleotides outside the gene matches: 2. CDR3: CASSLGLAGASYNEQFF. The CDR3 nucleotides are TGCGCCAGCAGCTTGGGACTAGCGGGAGCGTCCTACAATGAGCAGTTCTTC.

The chain combines TRBV19 with TRBJ1-2, with 8 bases that match TRBD1. Trimming at V came to 10 bases and at J to 7 bases, leaving 5 bases not matched to a gene. Germline CDR1 is LNHDA and CDR2 is SQIVND (reference sequence). This CDR3 region has 11 residues. The CDR3 region is CATDRGAGYTF. DNA of the CDR3: TGTGCCACAGACAGGGGCGCTGGCTACACCTTC.

The chain links TRBV6-1 to TRBJ1-1; 11 bases agree with TRBD1. The J segment lost 5 bases and the V segment lost 7 bases, leaving 6 bases of the junction unmatched. This CDR3 comprises 14 residues. The V gene's germline CDR1 is MNHNS and CDR2 SASEGT. CDR3 sequence reads: CASKTDRGLTEAFF. CDR3 coding DNA: TGTGCCAGCAAGACGGACAGGGGGCTAACTGAAGCTTTCTTT.

This chain joins TRBV7-9 and TRBJ1-4; tentatively, D is TRBD1 (6 bases). The CDR3 sequence is 16 residues long. Germline loops: CDR1 SEHNR, CDR2 FQNEAQ (reference sequence). V shed 4 bases and J shed 0 bases, with 12 bases lying between them. CDR3 sequence reads: CASSSGQTSTNEKLFF. The CDR3 nucleotides read TGTGCCAGCAGCTCAGGACAGACGTCAACTAATGAAAAACTGTTTTTT.

This chain connects TRBV11-2 to TRBJ2-7, with 8 bases identical to TRBD1. There are 14 residues in the CDR3. J was trimmed by 4 bases and V by 1 base; bases with no gene match: 3. CDR1 is SGHAT and CDR2 is FQNNGV in the germline V gene. Here the CDR3 DNA reads TGTGCCAGCAGCTTAGGGACAGGGATGTACGAGCAGTACTTC. Translating gives CASSLGTGMYEQYF. Variable domain in full (rest from reference TRBV11-2 and TRBJ2-7): EAGVAQSPRYKIIEKRQSVAFWCNPISGHATLYWYQQILGQGPKLLIQFQNNGVVDDSQLPKDRFSAERLKGVDSTLKIQPAKLEDSAVYLCASSLGTGMYEQYFGPGTRLTVT.

The rearrangement uses TRBV5-5 and TRBJ1-1; D remains unclear. This CDR3 contains 13 residues. Germline CDR1 reads SGHKS; CDR2 reads YYEKEE (reference sequence). Trimming cost V 4 bases and J 7 bases, with 14 bases left between them. CDR3 DNA: TGTGCCAGCAGCACATGGAGAGCTCGTGAAGCTTTCTTT. Translated, it gives CASSTWRAREAFF.

The chain uses TRBV11-2 and TRBJ1-3, with a tentative D call TRBD1 (5 bases). Germline V gene data show CDR1 as SGHAT and CDR2 as FQNNGV. V lost 4 bases, J lost 4 bases, and 17 bases lay in between. The CDR3 totals 16 residues. The CDR3 is CASSYPAGGAGNTIYF. DNA for the CDR3: TGTGCCAGCAGCTACCCTGCCGGGGGTGCGGGAAACACCATATATTTT.

J is TRBJ1-2 and V is TRBV6-5; D is perhaps TRBD1 (6 bases). The CDR3 covers 14 residues. Germline V gene lookup returns CDR1 MNHEY and CDR2 SVGAGI. The ends were cut back, 5 bases at V and 10 bases at J, with 20 bases in the middle. The CDR3 DNA reads as TGTGCCAGCAGTGCTTCGGGGGGCGTATTGTACTACACCTTC. Its translation: CASSASGGVLYYTF.

The rearrangement uses TRBV18 and TRBJ2-7; D might be TRBD2 (6 bases). V lost 4 bases and J 7 bases, leaving 17 bases between the germline ends. This CDR3 region has 14 residues. CDR1 is KGHSH and CDR2 is LQKENI in the germline V gene. CDR3 residues: CASSRGLAPEEQYF. The DNA for the CDR3 is TGTGCCAGCTCACGGGGACTCGCCCCGGAGGAGCAGTACTTC. The entire variable domain, with the rest obtained from reference TRBV18 and TRBJ2-7, is as follows: NAGVMQNPRHLVRRRGQEARLRCSPMKGHSHVYWYRQLPEEGLKFMVYLQKENIIDESGMPKERFSAEFPKEGPSILRIQQVVRGDSAAYFCASSRGLAPEEQYFGPGTRLTVT.

V usage is TRBV29-1 and J usage is TRBJ2-7; a weak D match, TRBD2 (6 bases). Trimming took off 6 bases at V and 3 bases at J, with 18 bases between the two ends. Germline loops: CDR1 SQVTM, CDR2 ANQGSEA. This CDR3 comprises 14 residues. This CDR3 reads CSVGSGTGVYEQYF. DNA for the CDR3: TGCAGCGTGGGCTCCGGGACGGGGGTCTACGAGCAGTACTTC.

J is TRBJ1-5 and V is TRBV5-4; D possibly corresponds to TRBD1 (5 bases). V was pared by 4 bases and J by 4 bases, with 15 bases between. In germline, CDR1 is SGHNT, CDR2 YYREEE (reference sequence). This CDR3 has 15 residues. CDR3 amino acids: CASSALGQVNQPQHF. The DNA for the CDR3 is TGTGCCAGCAGCGCCCTGGGGCAGGTAAATCAGCCCCAGCATTTT.

The chain recombines TRBV7-2 with TRBJ2-5; TRBD2 aligns across 8 bases. The J call is uncertain, as TRBJ2-7 better fits the DNA end. CDR3 size: 14 residues. The germline CDR1 and CDR2 sequences are SGHTA and FQGNSA. The CDR3 protein is CASSFSGGSYEQYF. In nucleotides, the CDR3 is TGTGCCAGCAGCTTCAGCGGGGGATCCTACGAGCAGTACTTC.

The chain is built from TRBV18 and TRBJ2-1, with TRBD1 identical over 8 bases. The CDR3 contains 15 residues. Germline CDR1 reads KGHSH; CDR2 reads LQKENI. V lost 2 bases, J lost 1 base, and 1 base stayed unmatched. DNA for the CDR3: TGTGCCAGCTCACCAAGGACAGGGTCCTACAATGAGCAGTTCTTC. This codes for CASSPRTGSYNEQFF.

The chain joins TRBV11-2 to TRBJ1-2; 9 bases match TRBD1. The CDR3 consists of 14 residues. Losses at the gene ends were 5 bases for V and 7 bases for J; bases not matched to a gene: 8. The germline V gene has CDR1 SGHAT and CDR2 FQNNGV. CDR3 protein: CASSLRTGEGGYTF. The CDR3 nucleotides are TGTGCCAGCAGCCTCCGGACAGGGGAGGGTGGCTACACCTTC.

The V call is TRBV30, the J call TRBJ1-2; 8 bases line up with TRBD1. The germline V gene encodes CDR1 GTSNPN and CDR2 SVGIG (reference sequence). CDR3 size: 14 residues. J was trimmed by 4 bases and V by 4 bases; bases with no gene match: 8. The CDR3, as DNA: TGTGCCTGGAACAGGGGACAGGACTCCTATGGCTACACCTTC. Translating it yields CAWNRGQDSYGYTF.

V gene TRBV7-8 combines with J gene TRBJ1-1, with a possible D match to TRBD1 (5 bases). The germline CDR1 and CDR2 sequences are SGHVS and FQNEAQ. The CDR3 runs to 13 residues. Deletions cut 0 bases from V and 3 bases from J, with 5 bases between. The CDR3 protein is CASSLAGDTEAFF. CDR3 bases: TGTGCCAGCAGCTTAGCAGGGGACACTGAAGCTTTCTTT.

The CDR3 is CASNGGDNEQFF. Here the CDR3 DNA reads TGTGCCAGCAACGGGGGGGACAATGAGCAGTTCTTC. The chain links TRBV6-8 to TRBJ2-1; TRBD2 matches at 8 bases. From germline, CDR1 is MNHGY and CDR2 SAAAGT. The CDR3 is 12 residues long. Trimming at V came to 7 bases and at J to 5 bases, leaving 1 base not matched to a gene.

V is TRBV6-5 and J is TRBJ1-1; D is ambiguous. The V end was cut by 0 bases, the J end by 0 bases, with 8 bases between. CDR1 is MNHEY, CDR2 SVGAGI, per germline. This CDR3 region has 15 residues. CDR3 DNA: TGTGCCAGCAGTTACTCGCACAGCATGAACACTGAAGCTTTCTTT. It yields the protein CASSYSHSMNTEAFF.

The chain is built from TRBV6-5 and TRBJ1-1; TRBD1 agrees at 9 bases. The germline V gene has CDR1 MNHEY and CDR2 SVGAGI. The CDR3 covers 15 residues. J was trimmed by 6 bases and V by 2 bases; bases with no gene match: 7. The CDR3 loop is CASSYDRGFGAEAFF. CDR3 in DNA: TGTGCCAGCAGTTACGACAGGGGGTTCGGTGCTGAAGCTTTCTTT.

The V and J genes are TRBV11-2 and TRBJ2-7; 9 positions match TRBD1. V was pared by 10 bases and J by 4 bases, with 23 bases of the junction left unmatched. CDR1 is SGHAT and CDR2 is FQNNGV in the germline V gene. There are 18 residues in the CDR3. The CDR3 sequence is CATQRGAGTGRVYYEQYF. CDR3 DNA: TGTGCCACCCAGAGGGGTGCTGGGACAGGGAGAGTTTATTACGAGCAGTACTTC.

The CDR3 reads CASSDRSNQPQHF. CDR3 nucleotide sequence: TGTGCCAGCAGTGACAGGAGCAATCAGCCCCAGCATTTT. The gene calls are TRBV28 and TRBJ1-5, with D possibly being TRBD1 (6 bases). This CDR3 has 13 residues. Trimming removed 5 bases at V and 1 base at J, with 6 bases between. Germline V gene sequence: CDR1 MDHEN, CDR2 SYDVKM.

This chain's CDR3 is CASTRTSGRLIPYEQYF. The CDR3 coding sequence is TGTGCCAGCACCAGGACTAGCGGGAGGTTGATCCCCTACGAGCAGTACTTC. V and J are TRBV2 and TRBJ2-7; the match to TRBD2 covers 14 bases. The CDR3 is made up of 17 amino acids. J gave up 2 bases and V 7 bases, and 10 bases lay outside the gene matches. Looked up from germline, CDR1 is SNHLY and CDR2 is FYNNEI.

This chain links TRBV5-1 with TRBJ2-1, with TRBD2 matching 10 bases. The V and J ends lost 3 bases and 5 bases, in that order; junction bases with no gene match: 11. CDR3 length: 17 amino acids. Germline V gene lookup returns CDR1 SGHRS and CDR2 YFSETQ. As DNA, the CDR3 is TGCGCCAGCAGCTCCAGACTAGCGGGTGAGAGTGACAATGAGCAGTTCTTC. Translation: CASSSRLAGESDNEQFF. The complete variable domain, with remaining parts taken from reference TRBV5-1 and TRBJ2-1, reads KAGVTQTPRYLIKTRGQQVTLSCSPISGHRSVSWYQQTPGQGLQFLFEYFSETQRNKGNFPGRFSGRQFSNSRSEMNVSTLELGDSALYLCASSSRLAGESDNEQFFGPGTRLTVL.

The chain uses TRBV11-2 and TRBJ1-2; TRBD1 aligns across 7 bases. V gave up 5 bases and J gave up 2 bases; unmatched junction bases: 8. Germline V lookup: CDR1 SGHAT, CDR2 FQNNGV. This CDR3 is built from 15 residues. This chain's CDR3 is CASSRQLQGNYGYTF. CDR3 in DNA: TGTGCCAGCAGCCGACAATTACAGGGGAACTATGGCTACACCTTC. The variable domain in full, completed from reference TRBV11-2 and TRBJ1-2, reads EAGVAQSPRYKIIEKRQSVAFWCNPISGHATLYWYQQILGQGPKLLIQFQNNGVVDDSQLPKDRFSAERLKGVDSTLKIQPAKLEDSAVYLCASSRQLQGNYGYTFGSGTRLTVV.

The rearrangement joins TRBV13 to TRBJ2-7; no definite D call. Germline-derived CDR1 and CDR2 are PRHDT and FYEKMQ (reference sequence). Trimming shortened V by 5 bases and J by 5 bases, and 10 bases separated the two germline ends. There are 12 residues in the CDR3. The CDR3 DNA follows: TGTGCCAGCAGCACTGACTTAGACGAGCAGTACTTC. Encoded protein: CASSTDLDEQYF.

Concerning this clone itself: Distinct nucleotide sequences in the sample also encode this CDR3. The V and J genes are TRBV4-1 and TRBJ2-3, with 10 bases matching TRBD1. V was pared by 3 bases and J by 6 bases, with 6 bases of the junction left unmatched. CDR1 and CDR2 from the germline V gene are MGHRA and YSYEKL. The CDR3 runs to 15 residues. CDR3 in amino acids: CASSQLGTGADTQYF. In nucleotides, the CDR3 is TGCGCCAGCAGCCAGTTAGGGACAGGGGCGGATACGCAGTATTTT.

The chain is built from TRBV2 and TRBJ2-1, with D possibly matching TRBD2 (6 bases). The V end lost 1 base, the J end lost 9 bases, and 7 bases lay between the germline ends. The CDR3 contains 12 residues. Germline CDR1 is SNHLY and CDR2 is FYNNEI. The CDR3 DNA is TGTGCCAGCAGTGAAGTGGGGGGTGAGCAGTTCTTC. This sequence encodes CASSEVGGEQFF.